A single sample gave rise to the 22 T cell receptor beta chains below, sequenced in a study of Ad26.COV2.S vaccination and SARS-CoV-2 variants. Using immunoSEQ multiplex PCR, the repertoire was profiled, and TCRdb retains in-frame clones only, with some absent. In the table there are 200,000 to 300,000 clones, about 83% of which are singletons. Described treatment: some 19 received Ad26.COV2.S at low or high dose, single or two shots; about 5 received placebo; per-sample allocation not given. The samples date from day 63 after the first vaccine or placebo injection. Sequences were derived from peripheral blood, sampled in a trial of Ad26.COV2.S vaccine versus placebo. All receptors come from a person between 18 and 65 years old who received the Ad26.COV2.S COVID-19 vaccine or a placebo.

This chain uses TRBV2 with TRBJ2-1; 8 bases align to TRBD2. The CDR3 is made up of 17 amino acids. V shed 0 bases and J 3 bases; nucleotides not matched to a gene: 7. CDR1 and CDR2 (germline): SNHLY, FYNNEI. Here the CDR3 DNA reads TGTGCCAGCAGTGAAGCGCTTGGGCTAGCGGGCTACAATGAGCAGTTCTTC. This translates into CASSEALGLAGYNEQFF.

This clone was observed a single time. This chain joins TRBV7-3 and TRBJ2-3; 7 positions match TRBD1. CDR1 SGHTA and CDR2 FQGTGA come from the germline V gene. There are 14 residues in the CDR3. J gave up 5 bases and V 3 bases, and 5 bases lay outside the gene matches. In DNA, the CDR3 is TGTGCCAGCAGCTTTCTAGGGGGCAGAGATACGCAGTATTTT. It is translated as CASSFLGGRDTQYF.

The chain links TRBV27 to TRBJ2-1; D ambiguous. Trimming removed 2 bases at V and 6 bases at J, with 17 bases between. The CDR3 contains 16 residues. Germline CDR1 and CDR2: MNHEY and SMNVEV (reference sequence). The CDR3, as DNA: TGTGCCAGCAGTTTAAACCTAGTTTTTTCAGGCAATGAGCAGTTCTTC. Its protein product is CASSLNLVFSGNEQFF.

This clone was found once. CDR3 coding DNA: TGCGCCAGCAGCTCAACAGGGGAAGACTATGGCTACACCTTC. It encodes CASSSTGEDYGYTF. The chain uses TRBV5-1 and TRBJ1-2, with TRBD1 matching 7 bases. The ends lost 3 bases at V and 3 bases at J; junction bases unmatched: 5. The CDR3 totals 14 residues. The germline V gene encodes CDR1 SGHRS and CDR2 YFSETQ.

The V and J genes are TRBV5-4 and TRBJ2-1, with 9 positions matching TRBD1. The trim removed 1 base at V and 7 bases at J, leaving 3 bases unmatched. The CDR3 length is 14 residues. Germline CDR1 is SGHNT and CDR2 is YYREEE (reference sequence). This CDR3 reads CASSLTGGTNEQFF. DNA of the CDR3: TGTGCCAGCAGCTTGACAGGGGGCACGAATGAGCAGTTCTTC.

This clone was seen a few times. V and J are TRBV7-3 and TRBJ2-5; D is possibly TRBD1 (5 bases). The CDR3 is 16 residues long. CDR1 is SGHTA, CDR2 FQGTGA, per germline. V was cut by 1 base and J by 5 bases, with 17 bases left in between. In DNA form, the CDR3 reads TGTGCCAGCAGCTTAATGGGGCAGGGTCGATGGGAGACCCAGTACTTC. This sequence encodes CASSLMGQGRWETQYF.

The V gene is TRBV6-5, the J gene TRBJ1-2, with 10 nucleotides matching TRBD1. The CDR3 runs to 15 residues. Losses at the gene ends were 5 bases for V and 4 bases for J; bases not matched to a gene: 7. Germline V gives CDR1 MNHEY, CDR2 SVGAGI. CDR3 coding DNA: TGTGCCAGCAGTCCAAGGACAGGGGGATTCTATGGCTACACCTTC. Its translation is CASSPRTGGFYGYTF.

The chain links TRBV9 to TRBJ2-1; TRBD2 aligns across 13 bases. V was clipped by 2 bases and J by 7 bases; unmatched bases: 18. The V gene's germline CDR1 is SGDLS and CDR2 YYNGEE. CDR3 size: 20 residues. The CDR3 region has the DNA TGTGCCAGCAGCGTCCGCTCTTGGACTAGCGGGGGCCAAATGGGGAATGAGCAGTTCTTC. It codes for CASSVRSWTSGGQMGNEQFF.

The chain uses TRBV6-5 and TRBJ2-7; TRBD1 matches at 8 bases. The CDR3 is 14 residues long. Germline V CDR1 and CDR2: MNHEY, SVGAGI. The trim removed 6 bases at V and 5 bases at J, leaving 9 bases unmatched. In DNA form, the CDR3 reads TGTGCCAGCAGAAAAACCGGGACAGGAAACGAGCAGTACTTC. Translated: CASRKTGTGNEQYF.

The chain couples TRBV5-1 to TRBJ2-1, with 12 bases aligning to TRBD2. After removal of 5 bases from V and 4 bases from J, the junction contained 7 bases not matched to a gene. The CDR3 has 16 residues. Germline assignment: CDR1 SGHRS and CDR2 YFSETQ. Here the CDR3 reads CASSQTSGGPYNEQFF. The CDR3 nucleotides read TGCGCCAGCAGTCAGACTAGCGGGGGACCTTACAATGAGCAGTTCTTC.

The chain carries TRBV6-5 and TRBJ1-3; D is ambiguous. V was pared by 0 bases and J by 0 bases, with 6 bases between. Germline lookup yields CDR1 MNHEY and CDR2 SVGAGI. This CDR3 has 15 amino acids. The CDR3 spells CASSYSEPSGNTIYF. The CDR3 DNA is TGTGCCAGCAGTTACTCCGAACCCTCTGGAAACACCATATATTTT.

V usage is TRBV19 and J usage is TRBJ2-1, with D perhaps matching TRBD2 (6 bases). Germline V lookup: CDR1 LNHDA, CDR2 SQIVND (reference sequence). The CDR3 is made up of 12 amino acids. V was cut by 5 bases and J by 6 bases, with 8 bases left in between. CDR3 nucleotide sequence: TGTGCCAGTAGTGTGACTAGCAATGAGCAGTTCTTC. Translating it yields CASSVTSNEQFF.

The V call is TRBV7-6, the J call TRBJ2-3; 9 positions agree with TRBD2. Germline V gene data show CDR1 as SGHVS and CDR2 as FNYEAQ. Losses at the gene ends were 5 bases for V and 2 bases for J; bases not matched to a gene: 5. The CDR3 extends over 15 amino acids. CDR3 protein: CASSRRGGITDTQYF. The CDR3 DNA sequence: TGTGCCAGCAGCCGGCGGGGGGGAATCACAGATACGCAGTATTTT.

The DNA for the CDR3 is TGTGCCAGCAGCAGACAGGGTGGCCGGGAAAAACTGTTTTTT. Protein sequence: CASSRQGGREKLFF. The rearrangement links TRBV6-2 or TRBV6-3 to TRBJ1-4, with 7 bases matching TRBD1. With 6 bases clipped from V and 8 bases from J, the junction kept 9 bases outside the gene matches. The CDR3 spans 14 residues. The germline gives CDR1 MNHEY, CDR2 SVGEGT.

This clone was counted a few times. V is TRBV7-2 and J is TRBJ1-1, with TRBD1 identical over 9 bases. J gave up 5 bases and V 7 bases, and 8 bases lay outside the gene matches. The CDR3 covers 14 residues. Germline V gene data show CDR1 as SGHTA and CDR2 as FQGNSA. Here the CDR3 reads CASILRGQGTEAFF. The CDR3 DNA reads as TGTGCCAGCATCCTTAGAGGACAGGGGACTGAAGCTTTCTTT.

The chain recombines TRBV5-6 with TRBJ2-3, with TRBD2 as a possible D gene (5 bases). Germline V gene lookup returns CDR1 SGHDT and CDR2 YYEEEE. With 3 bases removed from V and 1 base from J, the gap between germline ends came to 18 bases. The CDR3 has 17 amino acids. The CDR3 spells CASSSRRSGFGTDTQYF. For the CDR3, the DNA is TGTGCCAGCAGCTCCCGGCGCAGCGGATTTGGCACAGATACGCAGTATTTT.

This rearrangement joins TRBV9 to TRBJ1-4; the D is unclear. Germline CDR1 reads SGDLS; CDR2 reads YYNGEE. This CDR3 region has 13 residues. Trimming shortened V by 3 bases and J by 4 bases, and 7 bases separated the two germline ends. CDR3: CASSDRSNEKLFF. The CDR3 bases are TGTGCCAGCAGCGACCGTAGTAATGAAAAACTGTTTTTT.

This clone was detected only once. V gene TRBV18 combines with J gene TRBJ1-1; TRBD1 might be the D (6 bases). Per germline, CDR1 KGHSH and CDR2 LQKENI. Trimming cost V 3 bases and J 3 bases, with 14 bases left between them. The CDR3 consists of 15 residues. In nucleotides, the CDR3 is TGTGCCAGCTCACCCCACCCCGAGGGGGACACTGAAGCTTTCTTT. Its protein is CASSPHPEGDTEAFF.

The J gene is TRBJ1-1, the V gene TRBV13; D call uncertain. This CDR3 is built from 14 residues. V lost 4 bases, J lost 11 bases, and 20 bases lay in between. Per the germline V gene, CDR1 is PRHDT and CDR2 is FYEKMQ (reference sequence). The CDR3 region has the DNA TGTGCCAGCAGCTCCAAGGACGGAGACCCCGGGGCTTTCTTT. Translated: CASSSKDGDPGAFF.

This chain joins TRBV3-1 (or the pseudogene TRBV3-2) and TRBJ1-4; 9 bases fit TRBD1. V was clipped by 3 bases and J by 7 bases; unmatched bases: 6. This CDR3 is built from 15 residues. Germline loops: CDR1 LGHDT, CDR2 YNNKEL (reference sequence). The CDR3 nucleotides read TGTGCCAGCAGCCACTCCGGGACAGGGATTGAAAAACTGTTTTTT. Protein product: CASSHSGTGIEKLFF.

The rearrangement joins TRBV19 to TRBJ2-1; 9 nucleotides agree with TRBD2. This CDR3 contains 15 residues. Germline loops: CDR1 LNHDA, CDR2 SQIVND (reference sequence). V lost 7 bases, J lost 4 bases, and 8 bases stayed unmatched. The CDR3 region has the DNA TGTGCCAGTACCTTAGCGGGAGCGGGGTACAATGAGCAGTTCTTC. This codes for CASTLAGAGYNEQFF. Using reference TRBV19 and TRBJ2-1 for the parts outside the CDR3, the full variable domain is DGGITQSPKYLFRKEGQNVTLSCEQNLNHDAMYWYRQDPGQGLRLIYYSQIVNDFQKGDIAEGYSVSREKKESFPLTVTSAQKNPTAFYLCASTLAGAGYNEQFFGPGTRLTVL.

V gene TRBV6-2 or TRBV6-3 combines with J gene TRBJ1-2; TRBD1 agrees at 9 bases. J was trimmed by 8 bases and V by 5 bases; bases with no gene match: 3. Germline CDR1 reads MNHEY; CDR2 reads SVGEGT. The CDR3 loop spans 12 amino acids. CDR3 loop: CASSTGGQGYTF. Here the CDR3 DNA reads TGTGCCAGCAGTACAGGGGGCCAGGGCTACACCTTC.